Sequencing of this T cell receptor beta chain was carried out in a study of T-cell reconstitution after alpha-beta-depleted transplantation in children. The library targeted TCRbeta and was prepared with unique molecular identifiers. TCRdb redid the calling of the PCR reads with MiXCR, one entry per CDR3 protein. The repertoire holds 900,000 or so distinct CDR3 sequences, roughly 15% seen once, with around 5.3% in the top ten. The CDR3 consists of 14 residues. The germline CDR1 and CDR2 sequences are DFQATT and SNEGSKA (reference sequence). The trim removed 5 bases at V and 0 bases at J, leaving 2 bases unmatched. Overall study results and limits: There were reportedly several hundred expanded graft clones from which alpha-beta T cells came about two months after transplant.

This clonotype was recorded a few times. Its specificity is not known. The chain employs TRBV20-1 and TRBJ2-1; TRBD2 matches 9 bases. The source was PBMCs, mostly from graft donor cells, collected 360 days after TCRalphabeta/CD19-depleted stem cell transplant. The TCR originated in a male patient between 5 and 17 years old who had a stem cell transplant for acute lymphoblastic leukemia, so the T cells may come from the graft donor. CDR3 sequence: CSAPSGISYNEQFF. CDR3 nucleotide sequence: TGCAGTGCTCCTAGCGGGATCTCCTACAATGAGCAGTTCTTC.